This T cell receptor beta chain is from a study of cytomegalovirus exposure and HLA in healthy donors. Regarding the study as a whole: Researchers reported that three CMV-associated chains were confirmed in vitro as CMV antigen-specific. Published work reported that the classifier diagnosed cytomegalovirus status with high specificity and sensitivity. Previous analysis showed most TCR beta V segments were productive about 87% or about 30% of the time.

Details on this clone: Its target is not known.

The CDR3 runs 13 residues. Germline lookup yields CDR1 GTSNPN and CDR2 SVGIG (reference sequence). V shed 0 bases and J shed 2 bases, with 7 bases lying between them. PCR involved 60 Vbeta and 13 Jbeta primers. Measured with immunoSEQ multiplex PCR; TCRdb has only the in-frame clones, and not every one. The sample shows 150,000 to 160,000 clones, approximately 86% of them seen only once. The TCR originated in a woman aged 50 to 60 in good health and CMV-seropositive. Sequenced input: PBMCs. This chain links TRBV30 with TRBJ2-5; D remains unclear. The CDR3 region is CAWSVHRQETQYF. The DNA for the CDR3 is TGTGCCTGGAGTGTACACAGACAAGAGACCCAGTACTTC.